Listed below are T cell receptor beta chains from one sample, sequenced in a study of blood T cell repertoires in COVID-19. TCRdb's copy holds only in-frame clones and misses some; the assay was immunoSEQ multiplex PCR. This table holds about 70,000 clones, roughly 80% found once. The sequenced sample consisted of peripheral blood. These receptors originate from a human donor in a cohort sampled during active COVID-19. Both conserved end residues are part of each CDR3. The D gene is left open where the match is weak. Clone size is given for some rows only: seen once, a few or many times, or a class if the clone is expanded.

cdr3_length: 16; j_call: TRBJ1-2; clone_size: -; v_call: TRBV25-1; d_call: TRBD1; cdr3_nt: TGTGCCAGCAGTACCGCTGGAACGGGGACAGCCCATGGCTACACCTTC; cdr3_aa: CASSTAGTGTAHGYTF
cdr3_length: 14; j_call: TRBJ1-6; clone_size: -; v_call: TRBV5-1; d_call: -; cdr3_nt: TGCGCCAGCAGCCGAGGGACATTGAATTCACCCCTCCACTTT; cdr3_aa: CASSRGTLNSPLHF
cdr3_length: 15; j_call: TRBJ2-4; clone_size: -; v_call: TRBV5-1; d_call: -; cdr3_nt: TGCGCCAGCAGCTTCGGGCCCGGGGGAGCCAACATTCAGTACTTC; cdr3_aa: CASSFGPGGANIQYF
cdr3_length: 15; j_call: TRBJ1-3; clone_size: -; v_call: TRBV7-8; d_call: TRBD1; cdr3_nt: TGTGCCAGCAGCTTAGTCGGGGCGACAGGGAACGCCATATATTTT; cdr3_aa: CASSLVGATGNAIYF
cdr3_length: 13; j_call: TRBJ2-7; clone_size: -; v_call: TRBV28; d_call: TRBD1; cdr3_nt: TGTGCCAGCATCCCGGGACAGGGACACGAGCAGTACTTC; cdr3_aa: CASIPGQGHEQYF
cdr3_length: 15; j_call: TRBJ2-1; clone_size: -; v_call: TRBV7-9; d_call: TRBD1; cdr3_nt: TGTGCCAGCAGCGCCGACAGGGTCTCCTACAATGAGCAGTTCTTC; cdr3_aa: CASSADRVSYNEQFF
cdr3_length: 14; j_call: TRBJ1-5; clone_size: -; v_call: TRBV15; d_call: -; cdr3_nt: TGTGCCACCAGCAGCAGGGCGGAAGGTCAGCCCCAGCATTTT; cdr3_aa: CATSSRAEGQPQHF
cdr3_length: 14; j_call: TRBJ2-7; clone_size: few; v_call: TRBV7-6; d_call: -; cdr3_nt: TGTGCCAGCAGCTTAGCCCCTACAGGGAACGAGCAGTACTTC; cdr3_aa: CASSLAPTGNEQYF
cdr3_length: 11; j_call: TRBJ2-7; clone_size: few; v_call: TRBV25-1; d_call: -; cdr3_nt: TGTGCCAGCAGTTCCCTCTACGAGCAGTACTTC; cdr3_aa: CASSSLYEQYF
cdr3_length: 15; j_call: TRBJ1-2; clone_size: -; v_call: TRBV6-5; d_call: -; cdr3_nt: TGTGCCAGCAGAAGATCAGGTCCTGGGCGCTATGGCTACACCTTC; cdr3_aa: CASRRSGPGRYGYTF
cdr3_length: 18; j_call: TRBJ2-7; clone_size: -; v_call: TRBV4-1; d_call: -; cdr3_nt: TGCGCCAGCAGCCAAGATTACAGGTCAGGGGGGCTCTTCTACGAGCAGTACTTC; cdr3_aa: CASSQDYRSGGLFYEQYF
cdr3_length: 15; j_call: TRBJ1-1; clone_size: -; v_call: TRBV10-3; d_call: TRBD1; cdr3_nt: TGTGCCATCAGACCCGGGACAGGGGTACCCACTGAAGCTTTCTTT; cdr3_aa: CAIRPGTGVPTEAFF
cdr3_length: 13; j_call: TRBJ2-7; clone_size: -; v_call: TRBV28; d_call: -; cdr3_nt: TGTGCCAGCAGCCCTCGGGGGATCTACGAGCAGTACTTC; cdr3_aa: CASSPRGIYEQYF
cdr3_length: 15; j_call: TRBJ1-1; clone_size: once; v_call: TRBV11-2; d_call: -; cdr3_nt: TGTGCCAGCAGCTTAGGTCGGGCGGGGAACACTGAAGCTTTCTTT; cdr3_aa: CASSLGRAGNTEAFF
cdr3_length: 16; j_call: TRBJ1-1; clone_size: once; v_call: TRBV18; d_call: -; cdr3_nt: TGTGCCAGCTCACCGGTGAAGGGGCTAAGTGTAACTGAAGCTTTCTTT; cdr3_aa: CASSPVKGLSVTEAFF
cdr3_length: 14; j_call: TRBJ1-5; clone_size: -; v_call: TRBV5-1; d_call: TRBD1; cdr3_nt: TGCGCCAGCAGCCCAGACAGGGGTAATCAGCCCCAGCATTTT; cdr3_aa: CASSPDRGNQPQHF
cdr3_length: 16; j_call: TRBJ2-3; clone_size: -; v_call: TRBV10-3; d_call: TRBD2; cdr3_nt: TGTGCCATCAGTCTGACTAGCGGGGGACCTTGGGATACGCAGTATTTT; cdr3_aa: CAISLTSGGPWDTQYF
cdr3_length: 16; j_call: TRBJ2-7; clone_size: -; v_call: TRBV28; d_call: TRBD1; cdr3_nt: TGTGCCAGCAGAATGCCCTACCGGGACAGGGGTTACGAGCAGTACTTC; cdr3_aa: CASRMPYRDRGYEQYF
cdr3_length: 14; j_call: TRBJ2-5; clone_size: once; v_call: TRBV5-8; d_call: TRBD2; cdr3_nt: TGTGCCAGCAGCTTGTTCGGGAGGCAAGAGACCCAGTACTTC; cdr3_aa: CASSLFGRQETQYF
cdr3_length: 13; j_call: TRBJ1-1; clone_size: -; v_call: TRBV29-1; d_call: -; cdr3_nt: TGCAGCGTGAAGGCTTTCCGGGACACTGAAGCTTTCTTT; cdr3_aa: CSVKAFRDTEAFF
cdr3_length: 14; j_call: TRBJ1-2; clone_size: -; v_call: TRBV4-1; d_call: TRBD1; cdr3_nt: TGCGCCAGCAGCCAAGACCCCGGGACAGCGGCTAGCACCTTC; cdr3_aa: CASSQDPGTAASTF
cdr3_length: 16; j_call: TRBJ1-1; clone_size: -; v_call: TRBV7-2; d_call: TRBD1; cdr3_nt: TGTGCCAGCAGCTTAGCCGTGACAGGGGGGAAAACTGAAGCTTTCTTT; cdr3_aa: CASSLAVTGGKTEAFF
cdr3_length: 15; j_call: TRBJ2-5; clone_size: -; v_call: TRBV25-1; d_call: TRBD2; cdr3_nt: TGTGCCAGCAGTAAACGACTCGCGGGGGTAGAGACCCAGTACTTC; cdr3_aa: CASSKRLAGVETQYF